This T cell receptor (beta chain) was identified in a study of T cell responses to AZD1222 COVID-19 vaccine. Study-level findings and limits: A mostly white British donor set with more females was recruited, and clonal diversity was possibly underestimated. Vaccine-related CD4 TCRs covered spike, predominating at 160-218 and 743-854. Close to half of all spike-specific TCRs reportedly target regions of the variants that are unmutated. Researchers took repertoire samples only after the peak T cell response had come.

This clone was counted only a few times. What it binds is not known. Profiling relied on immunoSEQ multiplex PCR, and the TCRdb table lists in-frame clones only, not all of them. In the table there are fewer than 150,000 clones, roughly 88% of which are singletons. The CDR3 totals 21 residues. With V trimmed by 3 bases and J by 8 bases, 23 bases remained unmatched. Germline CDR1 is SGDLS and CDR2 is YYNGEE. This specimen consisted of peripheral blood, obtained on day 0 of AZD1222 vaccination. V gene TRBV9 combines with J gene TRBJ2-1, with 13 bases lining up with TRBD2. This TCR was recovered from an adult in good health. As DNA, the CDR3 is TGTGCCAGCAGCGAGAACCCCGGGGAGGGAAGACTAGCGGGAGGCATCGATGAGCAGTTCTTC. Translated, it gives CASSENPGEGRLAGGIDEQFF.